The entry below describes one T cell receptor (beta chain). No antigen is known for it. It was with 60 Vbeta and 13 Jbeta primers that the PCR ran. Produced via immunoSEQ multiplex PCR; TCRdb's table is partial and in-frame only. This table has roughly 170,000 clones, approximately 80% appearing once. Germline CDR1 is SGHNT and CDR2 is YENEEA. Trimming stripped 2 bases from V and 0 bases from J, with 5 bases between. CDR3 size: 13 residues. This entry comes from a study of cytomegalovirus exposure and HLA in healthy donors. Study-level information: An earlier analysis identified approximately 110 million unique TCR beta sequences in about 179 million T cells.

Study conclusions and caveats: Earlier analysis yielded a pattern in which most TCR beta V segments were productive about 87% or about 30% of the time.

This receptor was taken from a woman aged 45 to 65 in good health and CMV-seropositive. The chain couples TRBV11-3 to TRBJ2-7; no clear D gene. Sequencing input: PBMCs. The CDR3 sequence: CASSLQASYEQYF. CDR3 DNA: TGTGCCAGCAGCTTACAGGCCTCCTACGAGCAGTACTTC.